Sequencing of this T cell receptor beta chain was carried out in a study of cytomegalovirus exposure and HLA in healthy donors. Germline trimming cut 6 bases from V and 2 bases from J; bases unmatched to any gene: 5. The CDR3 has 15 residues. Germline CDR1 reads MDHEN; CDR2 reads SYDVKM. This PCR relied on a set of 60 Vbeta primers and 13 Jbeta primers. Repertoires were generated with immunoSEQ multiplex PCR, while TCRdb's copy carries only in-frame clones and drops some. Of 100,000 to 150,000 clones in the sample, around three quarters were seen once. The sample taken for sequencing was PBMCs. The receptor's source is a female donor in good health and CMV-seronegative. V gene TRBV28 combines with J gene TRBJ2-3, with 10 nucleotides matching TRBD1. The CDR3 region is CASSRGQGYTDTQYF. Here the CDR3 DNA reads TGTGCCAGCAGCAGGGGACAGGGGTACACAGATACGCAGTATTTT.